This TCR beta chain derives from a study of cytotoxic CD8 clonotypes in ibrutinib-treated CLL. The authors obtained approximately 2.2 micrograms of genomic DNA from cryopreserved PBMCs for TCR beta libraries. Study observations and caveats: Clonality rose at ibrutinib response, held steady in sustained remission, and fell toward baseline at progression.

The V end lost 1 base, the J end lost 1 base, and 4 bases lay between the germline ends. The CDR3 runs 13 residues. CDR1 and CDR2 from the germline V gene are SGHVS and FNYEAQ. Only in-frame clones appear in the TCRdb table, and some are missing; sequencing was by immunoSEQ multiplex PCR. The data show 250,000 to 350,000 clones, approximately 76% seen once. Notes on this clone: The antigen is not known. A single base separates this from a much larger clone, so it may be a read error.

The gene calls are TRBV7-6 and TRBJ1-1; D unresolved. This TCR was recovered from a human donor with chronic lymphocytic leukemia. The starting material was PBMCs, obtained at disease progression, from a patient treated with ibrutinib. The CDR3 bases are TGTGCCAGCAGCTTAGGACGGAACACTGAAGCTTTCTTT. Translation: CASSLGRNTEAFF.